The present T cell receptor (beta chain) was sequenced within a study of shared clonotypes between healthy human individuals. Study outcomes and limitations: Unshared clonotypes carried lower generation probabilities than those common to all four donors. Sharing of clonotypes among donors was expected to vary with sequencing depth. Incomplete sequencing of sorted subsets was indicated by rarefaction despite large depth.

Germline CDR1 is SGHDT and CDR2 is YYEEEE. This CDR3 spans 14 amino acids. Trimming cost V 2 bases and J 8 bases, with 11 bases left between them. Replicate sorted-subset PCRs were loaded with around 0.2 ug DNA, 31,000 or so T cell genomes. This table comes from immunoSEQ multiplex PCR, and its TCRdb copy is limited to in-frame clones, with some not included. This sample has some 1,900,000 clones, with about 94% found just once. Points on this clone: Its target is unknown.

Only CD45RO-negative cells positively selected for CCR7 counted as naive CD8 cells, so terminally differentiated effector memory CD45RA+ cells were excluded. Sequenced input: naive CD8+ T cells sorted from blood. This TCR derives from a man in his late teens or twenties in good health. The chain carries TRBV5-6 and TRBJ1-6, with D possibly TRBD1 on 5 matching bases. CDR3 bases: TGTGCCAGCAGCTTCTGGGGGGGGGATTCACCCCTCCACTTT. This gives the protein CASSFWGGDSPLHF. Looking up the rest from reference TRBV5-6 and TRBJ1-6 gives the full variable domain: DAGVTQSPTHLIKTRGQQVTLRCSPKSGHDTVSWYQQALGQGPQFIFQYYEEEERQRGNFPDRFSGHQFPNYSSELNVNALLLGDSALYLCASSFWGGDSPLHFGNGTRLTVT.